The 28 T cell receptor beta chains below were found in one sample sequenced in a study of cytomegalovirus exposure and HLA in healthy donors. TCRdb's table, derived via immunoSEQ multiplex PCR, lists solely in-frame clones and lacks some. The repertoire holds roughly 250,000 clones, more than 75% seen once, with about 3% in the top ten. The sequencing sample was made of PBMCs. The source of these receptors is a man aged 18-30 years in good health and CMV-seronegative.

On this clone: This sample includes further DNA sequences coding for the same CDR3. The CDR3 region has the DNA TGTGCCAGCAGCCCGGCAGGATCTGGGGCCAACGTCCTGACTTTC. This codes for CASSPAGSGANVLTF. The rearrangement uses TRBV5-6 and TRBJ2-6; D not resolved. Trimming cost V 4 bases and J 1 base, with 9 bases left between them. This CDR3 is 15 amino acids long. CDR1 is SGHDT and CDR2 is YYEEEE in the germline V gene.

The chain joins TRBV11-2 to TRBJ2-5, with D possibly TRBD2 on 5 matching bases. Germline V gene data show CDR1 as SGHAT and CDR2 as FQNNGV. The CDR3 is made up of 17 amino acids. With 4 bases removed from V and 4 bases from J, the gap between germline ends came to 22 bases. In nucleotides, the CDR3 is TGTGCCAGCAGCTCAATTCAAGTCCCAAGGGCGGGAGAGACCCAGTACTTC. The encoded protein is CASSSIQVPRAGETQYF.

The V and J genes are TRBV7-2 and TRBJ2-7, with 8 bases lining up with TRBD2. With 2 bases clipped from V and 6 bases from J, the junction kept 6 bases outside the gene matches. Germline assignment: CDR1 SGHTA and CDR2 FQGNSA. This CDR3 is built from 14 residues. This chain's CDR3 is CASSLSGGGREQYF. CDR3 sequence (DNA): TGTGCCAGCAGCTTATCAGGCGGGGGGCGCGAGCAGTACTTC.

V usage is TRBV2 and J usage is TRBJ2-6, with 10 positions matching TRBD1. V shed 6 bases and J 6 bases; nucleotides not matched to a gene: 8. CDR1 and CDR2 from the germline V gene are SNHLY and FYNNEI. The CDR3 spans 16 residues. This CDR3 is CASRRTGGISANVLTF. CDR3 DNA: TGTGCCAGCAGGAGGACAGGGGGGATCTCGGCCAACGTCCTGACTTTC.

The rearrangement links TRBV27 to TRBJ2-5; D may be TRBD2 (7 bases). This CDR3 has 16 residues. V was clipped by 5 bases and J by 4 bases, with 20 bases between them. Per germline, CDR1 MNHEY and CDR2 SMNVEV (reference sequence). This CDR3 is CASSTSGEGEGETQYF. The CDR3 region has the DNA TGTGCCAGCAGTACCTCCGGTGAGGGGGAGGGAGAGACCCAGTACTTC.

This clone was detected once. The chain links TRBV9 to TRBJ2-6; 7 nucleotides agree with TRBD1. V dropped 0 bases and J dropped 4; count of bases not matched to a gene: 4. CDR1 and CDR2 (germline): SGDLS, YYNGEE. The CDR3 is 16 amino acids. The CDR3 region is CASSVGQGYGANVLTF. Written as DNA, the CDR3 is TGTGCCAGCAGCGTAGGACAGGGCTACGGGGCCAACGTCCTGACTTTC.

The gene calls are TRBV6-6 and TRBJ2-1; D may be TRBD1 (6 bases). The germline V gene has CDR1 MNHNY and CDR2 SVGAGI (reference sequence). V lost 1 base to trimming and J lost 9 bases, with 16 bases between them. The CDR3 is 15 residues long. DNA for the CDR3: TGTGCCAGCAGTTACTACGAACAGGGATCCGGTGAGCAGTTCTTC. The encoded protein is CASSYYEQGSGEQFF.

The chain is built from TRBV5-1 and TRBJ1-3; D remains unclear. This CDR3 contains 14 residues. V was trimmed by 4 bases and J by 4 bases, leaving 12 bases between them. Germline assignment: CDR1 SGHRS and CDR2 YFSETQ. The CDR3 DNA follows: TGCGCCAGCAGCACGGGAGAGCCGGGAAACACCATATATTTT. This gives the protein CASSTGEPGNTIYF. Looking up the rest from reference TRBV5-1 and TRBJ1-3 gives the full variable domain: KAGVTQTPRYLIKTRGQQVTLSCSPISGHRSVSWYQQTPGQGLQFLFEYFSETQRNKGNFPGRFSGRQFSNSRSEMNVSTLELGDSALYLCASSTGEPGNTIYFGEGSWLTVV.

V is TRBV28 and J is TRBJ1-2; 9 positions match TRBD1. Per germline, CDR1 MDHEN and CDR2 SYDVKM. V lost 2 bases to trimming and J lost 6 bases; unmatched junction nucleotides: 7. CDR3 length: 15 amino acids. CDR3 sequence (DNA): TGTGCCAGCAGTTTAGTCAACAGGGGGCTCGATGGCTACACCTTC. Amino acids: CASSLVNRGLDGYTF.

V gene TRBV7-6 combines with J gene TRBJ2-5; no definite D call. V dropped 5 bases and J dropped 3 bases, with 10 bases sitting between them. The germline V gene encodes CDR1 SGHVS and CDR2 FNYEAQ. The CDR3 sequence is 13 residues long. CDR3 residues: CASSLPGKETQYF. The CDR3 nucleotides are TGTGCCAGCAGCCTACCCGGTAAAGAGACCCAGTACTTC.

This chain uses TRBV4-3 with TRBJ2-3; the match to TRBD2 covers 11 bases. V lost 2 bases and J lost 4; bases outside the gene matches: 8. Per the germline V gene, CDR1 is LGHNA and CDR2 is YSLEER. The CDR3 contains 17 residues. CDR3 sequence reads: CASSQSSSGGLADTQYF. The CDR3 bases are TGCGCCAGCAGCCAATCTTCTAGCGGGGGGTTAGCAGATACGCAGTATTTT.

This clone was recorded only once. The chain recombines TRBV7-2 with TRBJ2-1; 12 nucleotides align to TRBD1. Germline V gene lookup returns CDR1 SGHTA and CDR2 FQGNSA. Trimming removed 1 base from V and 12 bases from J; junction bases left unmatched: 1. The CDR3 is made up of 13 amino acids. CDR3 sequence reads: CASSLGDRGPQFF. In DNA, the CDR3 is TGTGCCAGCAGCTTAGGGGACAGGGGGCCGCAGTTCTTC.

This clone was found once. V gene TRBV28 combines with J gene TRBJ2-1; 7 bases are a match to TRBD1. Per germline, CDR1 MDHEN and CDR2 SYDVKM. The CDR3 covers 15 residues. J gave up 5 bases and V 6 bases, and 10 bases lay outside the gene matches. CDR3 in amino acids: CASSQLRGWDNEQFF. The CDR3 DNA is TGTGCCAGCAGCCAACTCAGGGGGTGGGACAATGAGCAGTTCTTC. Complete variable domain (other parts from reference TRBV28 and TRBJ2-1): DVKVTQSSRYLVKRTGEKVFLECVQDMDHENMFWYRQDPGLGLRLIYFSYDVKMKEKGDIPEGYSVSREKKERFSLILESASTNQTSMYLCASSQLRGWDNEQFFGPGTRLTVL.

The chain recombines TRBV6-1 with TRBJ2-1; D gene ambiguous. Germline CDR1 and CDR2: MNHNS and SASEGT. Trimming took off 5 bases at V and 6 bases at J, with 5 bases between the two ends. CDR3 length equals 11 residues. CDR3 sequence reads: CASSPLNEQFF. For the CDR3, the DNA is TGTGCCAGCAGTCCTCTCAATGAGCAGTTCTTC.

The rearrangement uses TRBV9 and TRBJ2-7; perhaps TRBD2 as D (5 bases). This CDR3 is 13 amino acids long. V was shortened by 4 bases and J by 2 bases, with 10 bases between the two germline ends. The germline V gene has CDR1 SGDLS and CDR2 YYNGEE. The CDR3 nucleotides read TGTGCCAGCAGCATGGGAGCCACCTACGAGCAGTACTTC. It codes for CASSMGATYEQYF. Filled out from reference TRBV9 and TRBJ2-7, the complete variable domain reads DSGVTQTPKHLITATGQRVTLRCSPRSGDLSVYWYQQSLDQGLQFLIQYYNGEERAKGNILERFSAQQFPDLHSELNLSSLELGDSALYFCASSMGATYEQYFGPGTRLTVT.

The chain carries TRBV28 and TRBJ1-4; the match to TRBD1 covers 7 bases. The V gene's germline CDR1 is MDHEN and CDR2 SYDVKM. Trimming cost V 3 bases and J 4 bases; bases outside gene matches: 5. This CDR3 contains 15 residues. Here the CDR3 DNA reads TGTGCCAGCAGTTTTGGACAGGCGATTAATGAAAAACTGTTTTTT. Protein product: CASSFGQAINEKLFF.

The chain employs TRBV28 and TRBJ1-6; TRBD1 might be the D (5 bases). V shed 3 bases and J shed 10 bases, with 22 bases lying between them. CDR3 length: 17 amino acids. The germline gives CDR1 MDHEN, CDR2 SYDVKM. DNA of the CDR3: TGTGCCAGCAGTTTTGGTTGGGTACAGGATTCGAGCTCACCCCTCCACTTT. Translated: CASSFGWVQDSSSPLHF.

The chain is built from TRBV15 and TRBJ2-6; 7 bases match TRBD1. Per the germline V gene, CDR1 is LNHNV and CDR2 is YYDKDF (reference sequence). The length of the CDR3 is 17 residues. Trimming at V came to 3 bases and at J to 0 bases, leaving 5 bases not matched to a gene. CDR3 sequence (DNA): TGTGCCACCAGCAGCACAGGGGACAGCTCTGGGGCCAACGTCCTGACTTTC. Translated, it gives CATSSTGDSSGANVLTF.

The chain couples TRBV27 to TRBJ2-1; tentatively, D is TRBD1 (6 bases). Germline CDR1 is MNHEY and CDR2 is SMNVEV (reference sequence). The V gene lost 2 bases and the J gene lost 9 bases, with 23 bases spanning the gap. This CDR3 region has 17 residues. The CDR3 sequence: CASSLPSTGLGPIEQFF. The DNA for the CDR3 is TGTGCCAGCAGTTTACCCTCAACAGGGTTGGGGCCGATTGAGCAGTTCTTC.

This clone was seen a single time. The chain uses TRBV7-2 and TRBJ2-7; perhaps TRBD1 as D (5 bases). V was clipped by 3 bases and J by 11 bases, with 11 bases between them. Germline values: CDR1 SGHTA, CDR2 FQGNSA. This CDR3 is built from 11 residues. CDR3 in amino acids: CASSFLTEKYF. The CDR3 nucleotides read TGTGCCAGCAGCTTCCTGACAGAAAAGTACTTC.

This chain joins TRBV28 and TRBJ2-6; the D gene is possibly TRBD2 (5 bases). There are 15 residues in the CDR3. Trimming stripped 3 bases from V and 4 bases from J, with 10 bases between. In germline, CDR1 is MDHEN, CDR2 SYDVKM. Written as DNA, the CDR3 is TGTGCCAGCAGTTTGGAGGTGGGAGGGGCCAACGTCCTGACTTTC. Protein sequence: CASSLEVGGANVLTF.

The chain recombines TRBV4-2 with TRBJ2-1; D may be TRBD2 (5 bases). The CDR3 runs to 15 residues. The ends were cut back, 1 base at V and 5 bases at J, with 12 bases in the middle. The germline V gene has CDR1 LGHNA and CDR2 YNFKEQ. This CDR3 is CASSQVGRRDNEQFF. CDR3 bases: TGTGCCAGCAGCCAAGTCGGCCGGCGGGACAATGAGCAGTTCTTC.

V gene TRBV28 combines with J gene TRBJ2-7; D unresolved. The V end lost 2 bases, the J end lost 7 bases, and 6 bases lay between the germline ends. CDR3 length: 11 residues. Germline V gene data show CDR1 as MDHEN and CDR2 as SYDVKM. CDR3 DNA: TGTGCCAGCAGTTTAGGGCGAGAGCAGTACTTC. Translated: CASSLGREQYF.

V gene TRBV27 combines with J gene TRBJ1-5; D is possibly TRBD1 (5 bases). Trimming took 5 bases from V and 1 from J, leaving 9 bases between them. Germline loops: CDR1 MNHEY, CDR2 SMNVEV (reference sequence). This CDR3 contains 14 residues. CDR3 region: CASSRRASNQPQHF. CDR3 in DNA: TGTGCCAGCAGTCGCAGGGCAAGCAATCAGCCCCAGCATTTT.

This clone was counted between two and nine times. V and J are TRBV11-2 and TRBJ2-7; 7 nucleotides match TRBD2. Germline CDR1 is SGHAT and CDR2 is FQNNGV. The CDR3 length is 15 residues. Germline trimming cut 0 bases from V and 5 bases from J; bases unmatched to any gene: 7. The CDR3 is CASSLDPGTKDEQYF. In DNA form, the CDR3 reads TGTGCCAGCAGCTTAGACCCCGGGACTAAGGACGAGCAGTACTTC.

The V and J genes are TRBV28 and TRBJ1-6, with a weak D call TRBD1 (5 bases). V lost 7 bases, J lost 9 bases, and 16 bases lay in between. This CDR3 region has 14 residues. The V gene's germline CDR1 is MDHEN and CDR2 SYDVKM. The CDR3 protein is CASIPAGLGSPLHF. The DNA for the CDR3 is TGTGCCAGCATCCCGGCAGGGTTAGGTTCACCCCTCCACTTT.

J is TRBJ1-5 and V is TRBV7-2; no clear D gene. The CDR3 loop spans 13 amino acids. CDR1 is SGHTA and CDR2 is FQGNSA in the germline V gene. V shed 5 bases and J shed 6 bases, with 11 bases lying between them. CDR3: CASSPDKSQPQHF. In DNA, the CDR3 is TGTGCCAGCAGCCCTGACAAATCTCAGCCCCAGCATTTT.

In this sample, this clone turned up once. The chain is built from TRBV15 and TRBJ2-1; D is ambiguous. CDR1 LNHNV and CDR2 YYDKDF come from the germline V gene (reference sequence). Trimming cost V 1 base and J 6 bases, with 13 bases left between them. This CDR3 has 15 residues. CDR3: CATSRAGSGFNEQFF. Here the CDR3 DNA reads TGTGCCACCAGCAGAGCCGGGTCCGGCTTCAATGAGCAGTTCTTC. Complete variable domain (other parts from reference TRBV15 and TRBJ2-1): DAMVIQNPRYQVTQFGKPVTLSCSQTLNHNVMYWYQQKSSQAPKLLFHYYDKDFNNEADTPDNFQSRRPNTSFCFLDIRSPGLGDTAMYLCATSRAGSGFNEQFFGPGTRLTVL.